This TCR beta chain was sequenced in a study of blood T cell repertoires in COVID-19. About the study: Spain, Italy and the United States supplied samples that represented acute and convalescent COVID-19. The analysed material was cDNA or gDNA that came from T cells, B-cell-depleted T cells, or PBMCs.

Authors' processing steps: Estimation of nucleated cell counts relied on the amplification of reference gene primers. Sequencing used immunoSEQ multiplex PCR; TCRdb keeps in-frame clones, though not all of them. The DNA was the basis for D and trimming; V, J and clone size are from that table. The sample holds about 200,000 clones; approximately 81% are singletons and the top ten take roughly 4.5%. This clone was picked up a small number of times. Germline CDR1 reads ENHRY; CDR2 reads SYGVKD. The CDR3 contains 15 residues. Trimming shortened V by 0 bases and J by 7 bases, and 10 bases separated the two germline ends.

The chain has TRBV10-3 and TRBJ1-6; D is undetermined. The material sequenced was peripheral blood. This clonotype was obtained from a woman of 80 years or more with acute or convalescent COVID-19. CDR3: CAISESEVGNSPLHF. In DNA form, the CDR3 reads TGTGCCATCAGTGAGTCGGAGGTAGGGAATTCACCCCTCCACTTT.